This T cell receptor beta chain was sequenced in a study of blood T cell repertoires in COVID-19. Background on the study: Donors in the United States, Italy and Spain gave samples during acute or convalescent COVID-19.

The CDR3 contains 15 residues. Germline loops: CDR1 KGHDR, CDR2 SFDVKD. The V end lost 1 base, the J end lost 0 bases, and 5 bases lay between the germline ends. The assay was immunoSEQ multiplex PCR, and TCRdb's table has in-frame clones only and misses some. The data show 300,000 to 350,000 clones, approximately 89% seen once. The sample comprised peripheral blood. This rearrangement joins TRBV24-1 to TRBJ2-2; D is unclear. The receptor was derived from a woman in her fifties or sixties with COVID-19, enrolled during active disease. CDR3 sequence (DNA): TGTGCCACCAGTGATTTCGGGTCGAACACCGGGGAGCTGTTTTTT. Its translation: CATSDFGSNTGELFF.